This TCR beta chain came from a study of regulatory T cells in long-lasting Graves disease. V lost 1 base and J lost 2, with 21 bases in between. CDR1 is DFQATT, CDR2 SNEGSKA, per germline (reference sequence). This CDR3 is built from 17 residues. Researchers made TCR beta libraries by using iRepertoire HTBI primers and running Arm-PCR on CDR3 regions. TCRdb used MiXCR to reprocess the multiplex PCR reads, holding one entry per CDR3 protein. The data hold 300,000 or so distinct CDR3 sequences, with around 20% observed a single time. Time point denoted: persistent/refractory GD, antithyroid drugs over 5 years with positive TRAb. Making the TCR library involved RNA that had been extracted from PBMCs. Study-level findings and limits: Persistent disease was associated with favored TRBV28 usage and with favored use of TRBJ1-2 and TRBJ2-5.

Remarks on this clonotype: The antigen is unknown.

This receptor was obtained from a female donor with Graves disease. The chain couples TRBV20-1 to TRBJ2-7; tentative D call: TRBD1 (6 bases). This material consisted of peripheral blood mononuclear cells (PBMCs), taken when the disease was refractory, from a patient treated with antithyroid drugs. As DNA, the CDR3 is TGCAGTGCTAGAGTCCCCAACCGGGTCTCAGGGGCCTACGAGCAGTACTTC. Translated, it gives CSARVPNRVSGAYEQYF.